The clone carrying this T cell receptor beta chain was counted only a few times. Using its own MiXCR run on the RT-PCR reads, TCRdb lists one record per CDR3 protein. The sample has a few hundred thousand distinct CDR3 sequences; 9.5% to 15% are singletons. Trimming left V 4 bases short and J 1 base short, with 11 bases between. The CDR3 runs to 14 residues. Germline V gene lookup returns CDR1 SGHRS and CDR2 YFSETQ. This entry is derived from a study of response to subunit inactivated influenza vaccine. This specimen was non-naive T cells sorted from PBMCs, taken approximately 15 days before vaccination. This TCR was sampled from a man aged 50 to 60 who received an inactivated influenza vaccine. This chain connects TRBV5-1 to TRBJ2-5; no clear D gene. CDR3 amino acids: CASSATDPQETQYF. Written as DNA, the CDR3 is TGCGCCAGCAGCGCCACAGACCCCCAAGAGACCCAGTACTTC.